These T cell receptor beta chains were read from a single sample in a study of T cell repertoires in cytomegalovirus infection. TCRdb independently ran MiXCR on the reads; one entry per CDR3 protein. Of 150,000 to 200,000 distinct CDR3 sequences listed, around 14% are singletons. The sequencing sample was made of PBMCs. Receptors were obtained from a human donor in good health (CMV status not recorded). Some clones in this sample may be carry-over from other donors' samples. Each CDR3 is given with its conserved first and last residue. Each record gives: D gene, J gene, V gene, clone size, CDR3 DNA, CDR3 protein. A D gene is named only where the DNA matches it firmly. Not all rows give a size; the values are once, few, many and, for expanded clones, a class.

- TRBJ2-6 TRBV7-2 few TGTGCCAGCAGCTTACAATCTCCTGGGGCCAACGTCCTGACTTTC CASSLQSPGANVLTF
- TRBJ1-1 TRBV7-2 many TGTGCCAGCAGCTTCACCGGGTCGAACACTGAAGCTTTCTTT CASSFTGSNTEAFF
- TRBJ2-1 TRBV6-2/TRBV6-3 many TGTGCCAGCAGACTTTATTCCAACCCCACACACAATGAGCAGTTCTTC CASRLYSNPTHNEQFF
TRBD2 TRBJ2-7 TRBV10-3 few TGTGCCATCAGTGACCGACGGACTAGCGAGTCCTACGAGCAGTACTTC CAISDRRTSESYEQYF
- TRBJ1-6 TRBV15 - TGTGCCACCGGCAGGCCGAATAATTCACCCCTCCACTTT CATGRPNNSPLHF
- TRBJ2-4 TRBV18 - TGTGCCAGCTCCCCTACTCAGGGGCGACTAGCCAAAAACATTCAGTACTTC CASSPTQGRLAKNIQYF
- TRBJ1-4 TRBV5-6 many TGTGCCAGCAGCCTCCAGGGGACGGCAACTAATGAAAAACTGTTTTTT CASSLQGTATNEKLFF
- TRBJ1-4 TRBV10-3 many TGTGCCATCAGTGAGTCCGGGCATAATGAAAAACTGTTTTTT CAISESGHNEKLFF
- TRBJ2-3 TRBV7-9 many TGTGCCAGCAGCCCTAAGGGGTATTTT CASSPKGYF
- TRBJ2-3 TRBV20-1 - TGCAGTGCTAGAGCATCAGGGGTTTCCACAGATACGCAGTATTTT CSARASGVSTDTQYF
- TRBJ1-2 TRBV7-9 few TGTGCCAGCAGCTTAGCCGACTCTGACATCCACTATGGCTACACCTTC CASSLADSDIHYGYTF
- TRBJ1-1 TRBV7-6 - TGTGCCAGCAGCTTACCCACGCTGAACACTGAAGCTTTCTTT CASSLPTLNTEAFF
- TRBJ2-7 TRBV29-1 - TGCAGCGTTGAGGTCACCGGCTCCTACGAGCAGTACTTC CSVEVTGSYEQYF
- TRBJ1-1 TRBV7-2 many TGTGCCAGCAGCTTGGGCCGAAACACTGAAGCTTTCTTT CASSLGRNTEAFF
- TRBJ2-6 TRBV7-2 - TGTGCCAGCAGCCGGGGGAAAAGCTCTGGGGCCAACGTCCTGACTTTC CASSRGKSSGANVLTF
- TRBJ1-1 TRBV6-2/TRBV6-3 many TGTGCCAGCAGTTACGTGGAGGGAACTGAAGCTTTCTTT CASSYVEGTEAFF
TRBD1 TRBJ2-7 TRBV20-1 many TGCAGTGCTAGAGGGACAGGGGCCAGCTCCTACGAGCAGTACTTC CSARGTGASSYEQYF